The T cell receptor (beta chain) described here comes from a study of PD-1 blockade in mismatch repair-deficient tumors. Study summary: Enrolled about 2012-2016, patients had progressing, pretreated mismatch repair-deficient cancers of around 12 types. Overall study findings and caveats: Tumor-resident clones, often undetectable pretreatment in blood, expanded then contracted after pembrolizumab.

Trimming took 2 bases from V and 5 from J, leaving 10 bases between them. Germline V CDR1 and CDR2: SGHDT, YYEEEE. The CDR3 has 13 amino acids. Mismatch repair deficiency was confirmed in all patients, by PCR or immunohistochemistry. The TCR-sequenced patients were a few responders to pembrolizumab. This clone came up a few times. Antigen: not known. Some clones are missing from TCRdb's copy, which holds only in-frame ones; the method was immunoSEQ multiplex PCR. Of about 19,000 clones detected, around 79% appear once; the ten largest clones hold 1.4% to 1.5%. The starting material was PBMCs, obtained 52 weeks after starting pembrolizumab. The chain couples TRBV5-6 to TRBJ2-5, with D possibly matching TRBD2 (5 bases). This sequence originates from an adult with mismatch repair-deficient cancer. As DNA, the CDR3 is TGTGCCAGCAGCTTCGGGGAGAGGGAGACCCAGTACTTC. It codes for CASSFGERETQYF.